This record concerns one T cell receptor beta chain sequence. There is no known antigen for this receptor. Nothing much larger sits one base from this clone, and base qualities are not available. The cohort was made up of about 670 healthy bone marrow donors. Cohort members were all nominally healthy when sampled, although unrecorded immune exposures were likely present. The donor tested CMV seronegative and was one of the 352 seronegative cohort members. A peripheral blood sample was provided by each donor, and peripheral blood mononuclear cells were used for TCR beta sequencing. The Qiagen DNeasy Blood Extraction Kit was used to extract genomic DNA from the blood cell samples. This sample stems from a study of cytomegalovirus exposure and HLA in healthy donors (dated by TCRdb to 2015 to 2018). Some background on the complete study: An earlier analysis of several hundred of the donors reported about 290 Gb of sequence data and 120 million or so unique TCR beta sequences from about 200 million T cells. An early release covering roughly 600 HLA-typed donors comprised about 300 gigabases of sequencing data and around 80 million unique TCR sequences. Among the roughly 430 genotyped donors, approximately 81% belonged to the genetic ancestry cluster associated with self-reported Caucasian donors. The aim of the study was to test whether cataloging public T cell receptors could identify signatures of past pathogen exposure. Using immunosequencing, the study profiled T cell repertoires from 500 to 800 subjects and related those repertoires to cytomegalovirus serostatus. Along with the roughly 670-subject first cohort, a separate validation cohort of approximately 110 different subjects was used. To predict cytomegalovirus infection status, the study brought together high-throughput TCR immunosequencing, statistical association of individual TCRs with disease status, and machine learning. In a later analysis, previously published TCR beta repertoires from 500 to 750 donors were re-analyzed and high-resolution HLA genotyping was added so that TCR occurrence patterns could be studied. In the later analysis, no new phenotypic data were used to find candidate immune exposures; instead, reliance was placed on TCR beta sequences and their occurrence across donors. An earlier analysis of around 580 of the donors used high-throughput TCR beta sequencing to judge whether each TCR beta V gene segment behaved as functional or pseudogenic. Donor age, sex, ethnicity and CMV serostatus were collected together with the repertoire data. A later genetic analysis used genome-wide SNP genotypes for about three fifths of the 666 donors, treating that subset as a discovery cohort. All discovery cohort repertoires had been generated using a single sequencing platform. Both class I and class II loci were covered by HLA typing, at four-digit resolution. The number of donors typed differed by locus, with 629-630 for A, B, C, DRB1 and DQB1, roughly 550 for DQA1, over 600 for DPA1, and about 450 for DPB1. Roughly five DR-DQ haplotypes were handled as single units for association and clustering, since linkage in the cohort was strong. Among about 390 genotyped donors of the cohort, an average of around 240,000 unique TCR beta nucleotide sequences were sequenced per donor, roughly a sixth of them non-productive. On the study overall, not on this receptor specifically: According to a later analysis, TCR association rates differed among HLA loci, with DRB1 alleles showing the most associated TCRs and HLA-C alleles showing the fewest. The cohort was sequenced for TCR beta chains only, and without alpha or paired-chain data the features that could be detected were limited. In an earlier analysis of 587 of the donors, most TCR beta V segments were observed in productive rearrangements about 87% or about 30% of the time, broadly matching IMGT annotations. Presence/absence analyses assumed roughly uniform sequencing depth across donors, an assumption that may not hold. Some IMGT-functional V segments, including TRBV6-2 and TRBV6-3, could not be distinguished by the 87-base-pair reads and were therefore excluded. Several of the top co-occurrence clusters appeared to be linked to parvovirus B19, influenza, CMV and Epstein-Barr virus, according to a later analysis. A further reported finding was that TCR beta sequences accurately predicted the HLA-A and HLA-B alleles for most subjects in the first cohort. When HLA alleles, especially DR and DQ, strongly co-occurred, attributing TCR associations to individual alleles was difficult. A group of highly shared sequence variants was considered likely to be a technical artifact of the sequencing pipeline. In a later analysis, some 17,000 TCR beta sequences were associated with specific HLA alleles at a false discovery rate of 0.05. Immune exposure information for the cohort was limited to CMV serostatus. The classifier was reported to diagnose cytomegalovirus status with high specificity and sensitivity in both the original cohort and the validation cohort. HLA typing was unavailable for some donors at each locus, so association tests used only the typed subset. The authors suggested that the approach could potentially be generalized to other disease states and immunological phenotypes. In a later analysis, HLA-associated TCR beta chains showed more clonal expansion and lower generation probabilities than non-associated chains that were equally common. A later genetic analysis reported fewer N-insertions in productive TCRs among donors in an Asian-associated ancestry cluster than the approximately 700-donor mean. Because counts were too low, some 17 rarely observed V segments, including chromosome 9 orphons, were excluded from the earlier analysis of roughly 580 of the donors. According to a later analysis, most CMV-associated TCR beta chains appeared to be HLA-restricted, and the HLA associations seemed to be driven largely by CMV exposure. A later genetic analysis associated a missense DCLRE1C variant with V-gene and J-gene trimming of TCR beta chains, and an independent cohort replicated the association. Correlated functional status among segregating V segments might be attributable to linkage disequilibrium, but an unknown experimental factor could not be ruled out. In vitro tests confirmed that a few of the cytomegalovirus-associated TCR beta chains recognize cytomegalovirus antigens. Most TCR sequences were observed very rarely across donors, whereas some public TCRs were present in many individuals. A total of around 150 TCR beta chains were listed by the study as associated with cytomegalovirus.

Receptor amplification or capture employed the immunoSEQ multiplex PCR assay. For the multiplex PCR, a mixture combining 60 forward primers for TCR Vbeta segments and 13 reverse primers for TCR Jbeta segments was used. The CDR3 region of rearranged TCR beta genes was amplified from genomic DNA by a multiplex PCR assay. The Illumina HiSeq System was used to sequence the amplified TCR beta libraries as 87-base-pair reads. In the paper's pipeline: In a later analysis, tens of millions of unique TCR beta chains were counted across the 666 repertoires, and approximately 9.9 million of these chains were shared by at least two donors. To remove PCR and sequencing errors, raw reads were error-corrected and collapsed into unique sequences using a nearest-neighbor algorithm that merged closely related sequences. Alignment of CDR3 sequences to IMGT reference sequences was used to assign V, D and J gene segments. For a sequence to be retained, at least a six-nucleotide match to both a V gene segment and a J gene segment was required. Rearrangements were classified as productive when the CDR3 lacked stop codons and remained in frame with V and J, and all other rearrangements were classified as non-productive. CDR3 was defined by IMGT convention, running from the second conserved V-encoded cysteine to the conserved J-encoded phenylalanine. The earlier analysis of about 590 of the donors excluded sequences that lacked an unambiguous match to a single V gene segment. An earlier analysis of several hundred of the donors called V segments functional above 56.7% productive rearrangements and segregating when the between-donor standard deviation exceeded 5%. A statistical classification framework was developed to diagnose cytomegalovirus status using the catalog of TCR beta chain sequences. A later analysis assigned V and J genes by comparing TCR nucleotide sequences with IMGT/GENE-DB human TR gene sequences. Using the TCRdist pipeline, a later analysis assigned CDR3 sequences along with most-parsimonious VDJ recombination scenarios. A later analysis defined each TCR beta chain by its CDR3 amino acid sequence plus V-gene family, and excluded reads lacking a unique V-gene family. To address suspected cross-contamination and a sequencing artifact, a later analysis removed 450 to 700 highly shared, low-generation-probability nucleotide sequences. For each public chain, a later analysis derived a clonal expansion index from normalized ranks of inferred template counts within each repertoire. Generation probabilities in a later analysis came from a VDJ recombination model fitted to out-of-frame rearrangements, and those results were checked against IGoR. Hypergeometric tests were used in a later analysis to score TCR-TCR, TCR-HLA and TCR-CMV co-occurrence, with a repertoire-size bias correction applied to the TCR pairs. In a later analysis, false discovery rates were estimated by permuting HLA or CMV assignments 20 times. In a later analysis, co-occurring TCRs were grouped using DBSCAN, and TCRdist sequence similarity was added for clustering within HLA-allele-positive subsets. Co-occurrence clustering excluded repertoires with fewer than 30,000 or more than 120,000 public chains, plus five with anomalous nucleotide sharing. TCRdb took this table from immuneACCESS and kept in-frame rearrangements with V and J called. Such tables lack part of the clones; where checked against another copy, unresolved V genes explain under half of the gap, and the rest is unexplained. V and J calls and clone size are as listed in that table; D and trimming were resolved from the DNA. For this sample there are roughly 120,000 clones; about 80% appear just once. Jointly, the top ten make up about 3.3% of the sample.

Its CDR3 holds 12 amino acids, cysteine through phenylalanine. The DNA shown is the 36-base CDR3, in frame from base 1. The V and J ends are trimmed by 5 bases and 0 bases, leaving 3 bases between them. According to the germline V gene (reference sequence), CDR1 reads MNHEY and CDR2 reads SMNVEV. The sample consisted of PBMCs. The TCR was taken from a male donor in good health and CMV-seronegative. The chain is encoded by TRBV27 joined to TRBJ2-3, with no confidently assigned D gene. The nucleotides read TGTGCCAGCAGTCCGAGCACAGATACGCAGTATTTT. Translated, this gives CASSPSTDTQYF.